These 13 T cell receptor beta chains came from one sample sequenced in a study of T cells after posttransplantation cyclophosphamide. Treatment was busulfan-fludarabine conditioning, a marrow graft, and cyclophosphamide on days +3 and +4. Using immunoSEQ multiplex PCR, the repertoire was profiled, and TCRdb retains in-frame clones only, with some absent. The sample shows 840 or so clones, 45% to 50% of them seen only once. The sample in question was CD8+ T cells sorted from blood, obtained after allogeneic stem cell transplant with posttransplant cyclophosphamide. The receptors here all came from a female patient aged 60 to 70 who received an allogeneic stem cell transplant from a related donor and was CMV-positive. Some of the T cells may derive from the graft donor.

By share, this clone counts as medium-sized. The genes are TRBV4-2 and TRBJ2-7; D is unresolved. V lost 1 base, J lost 0 bases, and 13 bases lay in between. Germline lookup yields CDR1 LGHNA and CDR2 YNFKEQ. The CDR3 is made up of 16 amino acids. Here the CDR3 DNA reads TGTGCCAGCAGCCAAGTAGCCTCTTCCTACTCCTACGAGCAGTACTTC. It translates to CASSQVASSYSYEQYF.

This chain links TRBV14 with TRBJ2-7; 15 positions agree with TRBD2. This CDR3 comprises 20 residues. Germline loops: CDR1 SGHDN, CDR2 FVKESK. With 0 bases clipped from V and 7 bases from J, the junction kept 16 bases outside the gene matches. CDR3 DNA: TGTGCCAGCAGCCAAGACGATCCCGGGACTAGCGGGGGGCAAGTATGGGAGCAGTACTTC. It specifies CASSQDDPGTSGGQVWEQYF.

Written as DNA, the CDR3 is TGTGCCAGCAGCCTAATCAGGGGCTCCAGGCCCCAGCATTTT. The encoded protein is CASSLIRGSRPQHF. The chain couples TRBV7-2 to TRBJ1-5; D possibly corresponds to TRBD1 (6 bases). The CDR3 consists of 14 residues. Germline lookup yields CDR1 SGHTA and CDR2 FQGNSA. The germline V and J ends were trimmed by 5 bases and 9 bases, with 17 bases remaining between them.

For this clone: This probably arose from a read error, given a far larger clone one base away. Other DNA sequences in this sample translate to the same CDR3. The chain is built from TRBV27 and TRBJ1-2, with D perhaps TRBD1 (6 bases). This CDR3 spans 15 amino acids. CDR1 and CDR2 (germline): MNHEY, SMNVEV (reference sequence). The DNA for the CDR3 is TGTGCTAGCAGTTTAGGGGGGGCGCCGGGCTATGGCTACACCTTC. Its translation is CASSLGGAPGYGYTF.

This clone was seen a handful of times. This sequence joins TRBV27 and TRBJ2-1; TRBD2 aligns across 11 bases. This CDR3 is 16 amino acids long. Per germline, CDR1 MNHEY and CDR2 SMNVEV (reference sequence). Unmatched junction bases numbered 6, after V lost 2 bases and J lost 6 bases. The CDR3 is CASSLPLAGGVNEQFF. The CDR3 region has the DNA TGTGCCAGCAGTTTACCTCTAGCGGGGGGCGTCAATGAGCAGTTCTTC.

The V gene is TRBV6-4, the J gene TRBJ1-2; the D gene is possibly TRBD1 (6 bases). The germline V and J ends were trimmed by 5 bases and 6 bases, with 10 bases remaining between them. Germline CDR1 is MRHNA and CDR2 is SNTAGT. This CDR3 has 12 amino acids. The CDR3 spells CASSPQGHGYTF. CDR3 coding DNA: TGTGCCAGCAGTCCACAGGGTCATGGCTACACCTTC.

The chain employs TRBV5-8 and TRBJ2-3; 7 bases are shared with TRBD1. Germline assignment: CDR1 SGHTS and CDR2 YDEGEE. The CDR3 extends over 13 amino acids. Trimming cost V 5 bases and J 4 bases; bases outside gene matches: 4. CDR3 nucleotide sequence: TGTGCCAGCAGTCGTCAGGGGGCAGATACGCAGTATTTT. It specifies CASSRQGADTQYF. Filled out from reference TRBV5-8 and TRBJ2-3, the complete variable domain reads EAGVTQSPTHLIKTRGQQATLRCSPISGHTSVYWYQQALGLGLQFLLWYDEGEERNRGNFPPRFSGRQFPNYSSELNVNALELEDSALYLCASSRQGADTQYFGPGTRLTVL.

The V and J genes are TRBV2 and TRBJ2-5; perhaps TRBD1 as D (5 bases). Trimming removed 6 bases at V and 3 bases at J, with 11 bases between. The CDR3 has 13 amino acids. Germline values: CDR1 SNHLY, CDR2 FYNNEI. The CDR3 nucleotides read TGTGCCAGCAGGGCAGACAGAGAAGAGACCCAGTACTTC. Protein: CASRADREETQYF.

The chain combines TRBV29-1 with TRBJ2-1; D gene uncertain. Germline V gene data show CDR1 as SQVTM and CDR2 as ANQGSEA. The CDR3 consists of 12 residues. The V gene lost 3 bases and the J gene lost 4 bases, with 7 bases spanning the gap. The CDR3 loop reads CSVDYSYNEQFF. The CDR3 nucleotides are TGCAGCGTTGACTACTCGTACAATGAGCAGTTCTTC.

Notes on this clone: This likely came from a read error, as a far larger clone is one base away. The chain couples TRBV4-3 to TRBJ1-2, with D possibly matching TRBD1 (6 bases). The CDR3 has 12 residues. CDR1 and CDR2 from the germline V gene are LGHNA and YSLEER. The germline V and J ends were trimmed by 6 bases and 6 bases, with 11 bases remaining between them. The chain's CDR3 is CASSPQGHGYTF. CDR3 sequence (DNA): TGCGCCAGCAGTCCACAGGGTCATGGCTACACCTTC.

The chain is built from TRBV7-2 and TRBJ1-2, with D perhaps TRBD1 (6 bases). Germline CDR1 is SGHTA and CDR2 is FQGNSA. Trimming stripped 8 bases from V and 2 bases from J, with 12 bases between. The CDR3 runs 13 residues. The CDR3 coding sequence is TGTGCCAGCGGGGGGGGCCTGAACTATGGCTACACCTTC. It codes for CASGGGLNYGYTF.

V gene TRBV28 combines with J gene TRBJ2-7; D remains unclear. CDR1 is MDHEN and CDR2 is SYDVKM in the germline V gene. The V end was cut by 3 bases, the J end by 7 bases, with 4 bases between. This CDR3 is 10 amino acids long. CDR3 region: CASSFREQYF. DNA of the CDR3: TGTGCCAGCAGTTTTCGGGAGCAGTACTTC.

Concerning this clone itself: The junction does not match germline at one end; this may be a read error. In the same sample, other DNA sequences code for this CDR3. The genes are TRBV5-1 and TRBJ1-6, with a tentative D call TRBD1 (6 bases). The CDR3 covers 16 residues. Germline CDR1 SGHRS, CDR2 YFSETQ. The CDR3 bases are TGCGCCAGCAGCTTGTTGGCAGGGGTTGATAATTCCCCCCTCCACTTT. Protein: CASSLLAGVDNSPLHF.